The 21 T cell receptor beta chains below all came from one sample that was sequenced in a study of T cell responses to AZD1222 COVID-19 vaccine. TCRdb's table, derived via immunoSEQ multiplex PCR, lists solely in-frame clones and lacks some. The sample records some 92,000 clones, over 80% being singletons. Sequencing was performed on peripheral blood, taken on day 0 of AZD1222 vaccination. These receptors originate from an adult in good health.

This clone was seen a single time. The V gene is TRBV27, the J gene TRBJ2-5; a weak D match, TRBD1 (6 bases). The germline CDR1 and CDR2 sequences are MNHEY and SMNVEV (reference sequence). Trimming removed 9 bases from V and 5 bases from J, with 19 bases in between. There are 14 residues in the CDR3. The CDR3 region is CASKDQGFWETQYF. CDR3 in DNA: TGTGCCAGTAAAGACCAGGGGTTTTGGGAGACCCAGTACTTC.

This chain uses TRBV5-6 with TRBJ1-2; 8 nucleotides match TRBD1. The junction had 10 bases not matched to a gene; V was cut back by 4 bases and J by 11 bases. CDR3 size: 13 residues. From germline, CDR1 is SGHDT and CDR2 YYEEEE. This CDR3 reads CASSPGQGEGYTF. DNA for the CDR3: TGTGCCAGCAGCCCCGGACAGGGTGAAGGGTACACCTTC.

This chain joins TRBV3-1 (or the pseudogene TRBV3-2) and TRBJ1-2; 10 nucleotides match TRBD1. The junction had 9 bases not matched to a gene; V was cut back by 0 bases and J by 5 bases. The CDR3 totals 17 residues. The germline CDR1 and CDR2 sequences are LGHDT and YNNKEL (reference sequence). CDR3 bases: TGTGCCAGCAGCCAAGAAGGGAGACAGGGGGCGCGATATGGCTACACCTTC. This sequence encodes CASSQEGRQGARYGYTF.

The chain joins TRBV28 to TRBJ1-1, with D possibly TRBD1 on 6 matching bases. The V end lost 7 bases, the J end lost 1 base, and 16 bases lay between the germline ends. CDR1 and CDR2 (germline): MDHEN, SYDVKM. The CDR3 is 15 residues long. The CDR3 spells CASTEFTGKNTEAFF. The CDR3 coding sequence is TGTGCCAGCACAGAGTTTACAGGGAAGAACACTGAAGCTTTCTTT.

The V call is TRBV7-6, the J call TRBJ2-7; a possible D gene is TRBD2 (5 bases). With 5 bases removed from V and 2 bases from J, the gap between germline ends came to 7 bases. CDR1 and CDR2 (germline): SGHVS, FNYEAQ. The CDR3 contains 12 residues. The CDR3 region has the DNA TGTGCCAGCAGCCGAGGGACCTACGAGCAGTACTTC. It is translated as CASSRGTYEQYF.

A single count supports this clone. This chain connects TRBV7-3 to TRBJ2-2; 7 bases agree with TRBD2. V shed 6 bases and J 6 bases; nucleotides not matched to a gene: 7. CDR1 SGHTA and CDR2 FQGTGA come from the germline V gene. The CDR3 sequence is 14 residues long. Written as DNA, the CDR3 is TGTGCCAGCAGTAACCGGGGGGACCCCGGGGAGCTGTTTTTT. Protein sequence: CASSNRGDPGELFF.

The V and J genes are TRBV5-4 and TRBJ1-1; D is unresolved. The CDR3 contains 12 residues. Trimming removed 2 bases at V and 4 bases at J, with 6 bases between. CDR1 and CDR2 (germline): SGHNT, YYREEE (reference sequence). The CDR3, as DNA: TGTGCCAGCAGCTTCATCCGCACTGAAGCTTTCTTT. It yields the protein CASSFIRTEAFF.

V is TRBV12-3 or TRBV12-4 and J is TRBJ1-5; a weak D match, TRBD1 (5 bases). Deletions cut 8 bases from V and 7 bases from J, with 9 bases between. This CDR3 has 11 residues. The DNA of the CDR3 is TGTGCCAGCGGGGGTGAACAGCCCCAGCATTTT. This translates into CASGGEQPQHF.

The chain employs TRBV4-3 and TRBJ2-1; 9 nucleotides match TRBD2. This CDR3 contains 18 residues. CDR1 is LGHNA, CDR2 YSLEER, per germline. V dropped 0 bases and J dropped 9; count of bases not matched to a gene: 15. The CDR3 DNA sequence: TGCGCCAGCAGCCAAGATATGTGGATCCTGACTAGCGGCGTTGAGCAGTTCTTC. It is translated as CASSQDMWILTSGVEQFF.

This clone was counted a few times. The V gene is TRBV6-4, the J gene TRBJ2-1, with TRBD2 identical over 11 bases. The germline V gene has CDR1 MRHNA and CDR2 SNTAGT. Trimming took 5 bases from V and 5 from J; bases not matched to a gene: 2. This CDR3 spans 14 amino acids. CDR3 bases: TGTGCCAGCAGTATAGCGGGAGGGGACAATGAGCAGTTCTTC. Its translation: CASSIAGGDNEQFF.

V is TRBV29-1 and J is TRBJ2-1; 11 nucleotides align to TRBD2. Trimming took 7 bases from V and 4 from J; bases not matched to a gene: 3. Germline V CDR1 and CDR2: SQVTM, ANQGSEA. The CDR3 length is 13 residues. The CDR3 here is CSGGLAGYNEQFF. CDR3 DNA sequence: TGCAGCGGTGGACTAGCGGGTTACAATGAGCAGTTCTTC.

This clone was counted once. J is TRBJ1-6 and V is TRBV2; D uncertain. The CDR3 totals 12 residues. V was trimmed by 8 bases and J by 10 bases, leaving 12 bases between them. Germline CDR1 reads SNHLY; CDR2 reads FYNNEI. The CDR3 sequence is CASRGQDSPLHF. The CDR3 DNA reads TGTGCCAGCCGCGGCCAGGACTCACCCCTCCACTTT.

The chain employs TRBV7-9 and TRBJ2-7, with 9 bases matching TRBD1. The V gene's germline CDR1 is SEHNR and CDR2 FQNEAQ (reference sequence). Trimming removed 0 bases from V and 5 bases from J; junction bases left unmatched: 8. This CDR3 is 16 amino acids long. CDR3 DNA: TGTGCCAGCAGCTTAGCGGTAGGCCGGGACAGGGACGAGCAGTACTTC. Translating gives CASSLAVGRDRDEQYF.

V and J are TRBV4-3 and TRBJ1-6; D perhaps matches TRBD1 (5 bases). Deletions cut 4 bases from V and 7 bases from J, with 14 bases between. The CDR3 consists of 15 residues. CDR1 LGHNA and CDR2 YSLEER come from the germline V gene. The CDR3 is CASSPRGIGNSPLHF. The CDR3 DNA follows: TGCGCCAGCAGCCCAAGGGGAATAGGCAATTCACCCCTCCACTTT.

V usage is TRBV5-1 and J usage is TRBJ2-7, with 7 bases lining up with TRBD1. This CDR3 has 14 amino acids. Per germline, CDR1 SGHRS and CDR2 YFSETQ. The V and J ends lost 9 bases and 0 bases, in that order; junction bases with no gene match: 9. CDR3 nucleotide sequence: TGCGCCACTGGTCCGGGACAGAACTCCTACGAGCAGTACTTC. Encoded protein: CATGPGQNSYEQYF.

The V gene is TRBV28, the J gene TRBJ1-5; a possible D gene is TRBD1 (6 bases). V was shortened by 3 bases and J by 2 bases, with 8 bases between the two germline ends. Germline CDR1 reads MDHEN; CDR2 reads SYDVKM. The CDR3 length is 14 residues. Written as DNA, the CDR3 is TGTGCCAGCAGTTTTGCAGGGGGCAATCAGCCCCAGCATTTT. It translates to CASSFAGGNQPQHF.

For the CDR3, the DNA is TGTGCCATCAGTGAGTCCAAGGGGAACACTGAAGCTTTCTTT. This gives the protein CAISESKGNTEAFF. This chain joins TRBV10-3 and TRBJ1-1; the D is unclear. Germline lookup yields CDR1 ENHRY and CDR2 SYGVKD. The CDR3 is 14 residues long. V shed 0 bases and J shed 1 base, with 6 bases lying between them.

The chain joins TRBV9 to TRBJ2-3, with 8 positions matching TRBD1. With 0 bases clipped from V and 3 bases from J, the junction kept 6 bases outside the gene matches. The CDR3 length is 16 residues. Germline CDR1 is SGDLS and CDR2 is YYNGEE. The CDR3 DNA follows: TGTGCCAGCAGCGTAGTGGACAGGGCCGAAACAGATACGCAGTATTTT. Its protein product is CASSVVDRAETDTQYF.

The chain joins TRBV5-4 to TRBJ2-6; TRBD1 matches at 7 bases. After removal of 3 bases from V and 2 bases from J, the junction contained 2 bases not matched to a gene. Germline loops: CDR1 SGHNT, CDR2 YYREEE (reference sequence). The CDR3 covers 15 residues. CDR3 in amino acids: CASSSGQPGANVLTF. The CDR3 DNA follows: TGTGCCAGCAGCTCGGGACAGCCTGGGGCCAACGTCCTGACTTTC.

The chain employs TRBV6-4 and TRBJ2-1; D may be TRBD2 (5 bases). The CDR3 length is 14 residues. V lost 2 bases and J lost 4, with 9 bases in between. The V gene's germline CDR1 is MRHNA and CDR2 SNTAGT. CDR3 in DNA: TGTGCCAGCAGTGACGGAGCGGAGTACAATGAGCAGTTCTTC. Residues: CASSDGAEYNEQFF.

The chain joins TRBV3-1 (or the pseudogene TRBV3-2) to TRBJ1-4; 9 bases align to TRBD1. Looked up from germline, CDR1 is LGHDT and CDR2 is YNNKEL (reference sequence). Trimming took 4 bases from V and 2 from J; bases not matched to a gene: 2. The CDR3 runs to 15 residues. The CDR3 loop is CASSPQGATNEKLFF. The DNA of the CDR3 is TGTGCCAGCAGCCCACAGGGGGCGACTAATGAAAAACTGTTTTTT.